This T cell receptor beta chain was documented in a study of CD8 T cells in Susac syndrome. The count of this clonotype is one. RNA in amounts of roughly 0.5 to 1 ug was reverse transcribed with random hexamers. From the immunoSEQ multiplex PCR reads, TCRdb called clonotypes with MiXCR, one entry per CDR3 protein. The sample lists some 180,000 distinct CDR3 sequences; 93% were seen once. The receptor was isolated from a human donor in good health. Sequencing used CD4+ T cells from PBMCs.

The CDR3 coding sequence is TGCAGTGCGGGGGGGACACTGAGCGGCTACACCTTC. Protein sequence: CSAGGTLSGYTF. The gene calls are TRBV20-1 and TRBJ1-2; perhaps TRBD1 as D (6 bases). The germline V gene has CDR1 DFQATT and CDR2 SNEGSKA (reference sequence). Deletions cut 6 bases from V and 8 bases from J, with 16 bases between. CDR3 length: 12 residues.